Described below is a single T cell receptor (beta chain) sequence and its context. These data are taken from a study of blood T cell repertoires in COVID-19. TCRdb's table, derived via immunoSEQ multiplex PCR, lists solely in-frame clones and lacks some. The sample consists of about 280,000 clones, roughly 89% of them appearing once. The TCR sequence derives from a woman aged 40 to 55 who had recovered from COVID-19. Sequenced: PBMCs or T cells enriched from blood (not recorded which).

CDR3 sequence: CASSYVYRGRNEKLFF. DNA of the CDR3: TGTGCCAGCAGTTACGTATACAGGGGAAGGAATGAAAAACTGTTTTTT. The chain employs TRBV6-5 and TRBJ1-4; the match to TRBD1 covers 7 bases. The junction had 8 bases not matched to a gene; V was cut back by 2 bases and J by 5 bases. The CDR3 loop spans 16 amino acids. Germline V gives CDR1 MNHEY, CDR2 SVGAGI.